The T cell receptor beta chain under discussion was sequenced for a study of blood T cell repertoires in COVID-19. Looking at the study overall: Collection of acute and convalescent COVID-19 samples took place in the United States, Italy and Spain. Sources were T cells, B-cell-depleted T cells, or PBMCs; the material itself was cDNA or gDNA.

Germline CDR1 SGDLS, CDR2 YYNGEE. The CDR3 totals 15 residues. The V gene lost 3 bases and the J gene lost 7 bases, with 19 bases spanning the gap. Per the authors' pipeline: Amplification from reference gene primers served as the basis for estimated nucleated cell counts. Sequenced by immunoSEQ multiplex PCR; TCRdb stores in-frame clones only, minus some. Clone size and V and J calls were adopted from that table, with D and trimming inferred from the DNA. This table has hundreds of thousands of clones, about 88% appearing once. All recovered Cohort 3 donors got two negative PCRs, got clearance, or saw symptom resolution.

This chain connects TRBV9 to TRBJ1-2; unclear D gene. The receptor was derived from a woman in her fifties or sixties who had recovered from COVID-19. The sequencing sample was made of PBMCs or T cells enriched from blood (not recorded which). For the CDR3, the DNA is TGTGCCAGCAGCGAGTCTCCCCATGGAGAGGGTGGCTACACCTTC. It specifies CASSESPHGEGGYTF.